These 25 T cell receptor beta chains were all obtained from the same sample, sequenced in a study of cytomegalovirus exposure and HLA in healthy donors. Vbeta (60) and Jbeta (13) primers were used in the PCR. Using immunoSEQ multiplex PCR, the repertoire was profiled, and TCRdb retains in-frame clones only, with some absent. The sample has some 77,000 clones, roughly 79% seen once; the top ten hold about 22%. What was sequenced was PBMCs. The source of these receptors is a woman aged 40 to 50 in good health and CMV-seropositive.

This clone was counted between two and nine times. The chain has TRBV5-8 and TRBJ2-7; 8 bases fit TRBD2. CDR3 length: 13 residues. The ends lost 0 bases at V and 10 bases at J; junction bases unmatched: 6. The germline V gene has CDR1 SGHTS and CDR2 YDEGEE. As DNA, the CDR3 is TGTGCCAGCAGCTTGGTGCTAGCGGGCGTTCAGTACTTC. Encoded protein: CASSLVLAGVQYF. The full variable domain, completed using reference TRBV5-8 and TRBJ2-7, is EAGVTQSPTHLIKTRGQQATLRCSPISGHTSVYWYQQALGLGLQFLLWYDEGEERNRGNFPPRFSGRQFPNYSSELNVNALELEDSALYLCASSLVLAGVQYFGPGTRLTVT.

CDR3 loop: CASSPRWGDPTEAFF. The CDR3 nucleotides read TGTGCCAGTAGTCCGAGGTGGGGGGACCCCACTGAAGCTTTCTTT. The chain carries TRBV19 and TRBJ1-1, with D possibly matching TRBD1 (5 bases). Trimming removed 5 bases from V and 4 bases from J, with 17 bases in between. The CDR3 loop spans 15 amino acids. CDR1 is LNHDA and CDR2 is SQIVND in the germline V gene (reference sequence).

The J gene is TRBJ2-5, the V gene TRBV29-1, with 12 nucleotides matching TRBD2. V lost 0 bases to trimming and J lost 2 bases; unmatched junction nucleotides: 1. The CDR3 runs to 15 residues. In germline, CDR1 is SQVTM, CDR2 ANQGSEA. The CDR3 loop reads CSVEETSGRQETQYF. CDR3 bases: TGCAGCGTTGAAGAGACTAGCGGGAGACAAGAGACCCAGTACTTC.

This chain connects TRBV15 to TRBJ2-3, with TRBD2 matching over 9 bases. There are 16 residues in the CDR3. The J segment lost 3 bases and the V segment lost 2 bases, leaving 6 bases of the junction unmatched. The germline V gene encodes CDR1 LNHNV and CDR2 YYDKDF (reference sequence). The DNA for the CDR3 is TGTGCCACCAGCAGACTAGGGACTAGCATGACAGATACGCAGTATTTT. It yields the protein CATSRLGTSMTDTQYF.

The chain couples TRBV10-3 to TRBJ1-2, with 7 bases that match TRBD1. The CDR3 loop spans 15 amino acids. Per the germline V gene, CDR1 is ENHRY and CDR2 is SYGVKD. With 6 bases clipped from V and 0 bases from J, the junction kept 7 bases outside the gene matches. CDR3 sequence: CAISQGTVSNYGYTF. CDR3 DNA sequence: TGTGCCATCAGCCAAGGGACAGTCTCTAACTATGGCTACACCTTC.

This clone was detected only once. This chain joins TRBV6-1 and TRBJ2-5, with 9 bases lining up with TRBD2. With 0 bases clipped from V and 11 bases from J, the junction kept 10 bases outside the gene matches. The CDR3 totals 15 residues. From germline, CDR1 is MNHNS and CDR2 SASEGT. The CDR3 spells CASSEALGVAGEQYF. CDR3 bases: TGTGCCAGCAGTGAAGCGCTGGGGGTAGCGGGGGAGCAGTACTTC.

This chain uses TRBV18 with TRBJ2-5, with D perhaps TRBD2 (5 bases). The germline V gene has CDR1 KGHSH and CDR2 LQKENI. Trimming stripped 3 bases from V and 3 bases from J, with 8 bases between. The CDR3 consists of 13 residues. The CDR3 sequence: CASSPLLEETQYF. In nucleotides, the CDR3 is TGTGCCAGCTCACCCCTACTAGAAGAGACCCAGTACTTC.

This sequence joins TRBV9 and TRBJ1-1; 7 positions match TRBD1. This CDR3 spans 13 amino acids. Germline V gene data show CDR1 as SGDLS and CDR2 as YYNGEE. J lost 7 bases, V lost 4 bases, and 7 bases had no gene match. This CDR3 reads CASSPWTGGEAFF. In DNA form, the CDR3 reads TGTGCCAGCAGCCCGTGGACAGGAGGTGAAGCTTTCTTT.

This clone was seen a few times. The chain uses TRBV1 and TRBJ1-5; TRBD1, the D gene given by the table, was not confirmed from the DNA. TRBV1 is a pseudogene locus. The length of the CDR3 is 15 residues. For the CDR3, the DNA is TGCACCAGCAGCCAAGTGTGGCCAGGGCTACAGCCCCAGAATTTT. This gives the protein CTSSQVWPGLQPQNF.

The chain uses TRBV9 and TRBJ2-5; TRBD1 might be the D (6 bases). Trimming cost V 0 bases and J 5 bases, with 11 bases left between them. There are 14 residues in the CDR3. Germline V CDR1 and CDR2: SGDLS, YYNGEE. CDR3 nucleotide sequence: TGTGCCAGCAGCGTAGACCAGGGGCGGGAGACCCAGTACTTC. Its translation: CASSVDQGRETQYF.

Only a few counts were recorded for this clone. The V gene is TRBV4-1, the J gene TRBJ1-5; D unclear. The CDR3 covers 12 residues. Deletions cut 1 base from V and 9 bases from J, with 7 bases between. CDR1 is MGHRA, CDR2 YSYEKL, per germline. DNA for the CDR3: TGCGCCAGCAGCCAAGGGAAGCGGCCCCAGCATTTT. It codes for CASSQGKRPQHF.

The chain joins TRBV27 to TRBJ1-2; maybe TRBD1 (5 bases). This CDR3 spans 12 amino acids. The germline V gene encodes CDR1 MNHEY and CDR2 SMNVEV (reference sequence). Trimming left V 5 bases short and J 6 bases short, with 10 bases between. The CDR3 nucleotides read TGTGCCAGCAGTCAAGACAGACATGGCTACACCTTC. Protein product: CASSQDRHGYTF.

The V gene is TRBV19, the J gene TRBJ2-7; 9 bases match TRBD2. This CDR3 comprises 15 residues. V was pared by 3 bases and J by 3 bases, with 6 bases of the junction left unmatched. In germline, CDR1 is LNHDA, CDR2 SQIVND (reference sequence). CDR3 DNA sequence: TGTGCCAGTAGTATCCGAGCGGGAGGCTACTACGAGCAGTACTTC. Translating it yields CASSIRAGGYYEQYF. The entire variable domain, with the rest obtained from reference TRBV19 and TRBJ2-7, is as follows: DGGITQSPKYLFRKEGQNVTLSCEQNLNHDAMYWYRQDPGQGLRLIYYSQIVNDFQKGDIAEGYSVSREKKESFPLTVTSAQKNPTAFYLCASSIRAGGYYEQYFGPGTRLTVT.

V gene TRBV30 combines with J gene TRBJ2-7, with TRBD1 matching over 7 bases. In germline, CDR1 is GTSNPN, CDR2 SVGIG (reference sequence). V was pared by 1 base and J by 4 bases, with 10 bases of the junction left unmatched. The CDR3 covers 15 residues. The CDR3 sequence is CAWSEPGQTSYEQYF. In nucleotides, the CDR3 is TGTGCCTGGAGTGAGCCGGGACAGACTTCTTACGAGCAGTACTTC.

The sample holds a few counts of this clone. This rearrangement joins TRBV15 to TRBJ2-5; TRBD1 is a possible D gene (6 bases). The germline V and J ends were trimmed by 4 bases and 5 bases, with 17 bases remaining between them. The germline V gene encodes CDR1 LNHNV and CDR2 YYDKDF (reference sequence). The CDR3 loop spans 15 amino acids. CDR3 DNA: TGTGCCACCAGCATACCCCTTACAGGGTTGGAGACCCAGTACTTC. Its translation is CATSIPLTGLETQYF. The entire variable domain, with the rest obtained from reference TRBV15 and TRBJ2-5, is as follows: DAMVIQNPRYQVTQFGKPVTLSCSQTLNHNVMYWYQQKSSQAPKLLFHYYDKDFNNEADTPDNFQSRRPNTSFCFLDIRSPGLGDTAMYLCATSIPLTGLETQYFGPGTRLLVL.

The chain has TRBV7-2 and TRBJ1-5; D is perhaps TRBD1 (5 bases). Germline V gene lookup returns CDR1 SGHTA and CDR2 FQGNSA. The ends were cut back, 5 bases at V and 3 bases at J, with 11 bases in the middle. The length of the CDR3 is 14 residues. The DNA for the CDR3 is TGTGCCAGCAGCCTAGGACACAACAATCAGCCCCAGCATTTT. Translating it yields CASSLGHNNQPQHF.

The chain couples TRBV5-6 to TRBJ2-4, with no clear D. The germline CDR1 and CDR2 sequences are SGHDT and YYEEEE. V lost 4 bases and J lost 6, with 8 bases in between. There are 12 residues in the CDR3. The CDR3 spells CASSHTRNIQYF. The CDR3 nucleotides read TGTGCCAGCAGCCACACAAGAAACATTCAGTACTTC.

This clone was seen only a few times. This chain uses TRBV29-1 with TRBJ2-7, with 9 bases lining up with TRBD1. Germline CDR1 reads SQVTM; CDR2 reads ANQGSEA. The CDR3 has 13 residues. Trimming took 2 bases from V and 4 from J; bases not matched to a gene: 3. The CDR3 nucleotides read TGCAGCGTTGAACTGGACAGGGGATACGAGCAGTACTTC. Protein: CSVELDRGYEQYF.

The chain links TRBV5-4 to TRBJ2-7, with 8 positions matching TRBD1. In germline, CDR1 is SGHNT, CDR2 YYREEE (reference sequence). The CDR3 covers 14 residues. Trimming cost V 2 bases and J 6 bases; bases outside gene matches: 7. Here the CDR3 DNA reads TGTGCCAGCAGCTTAAACACAGGGGGATTCGAGCAGTACTTC. Translated: CASSLNTGGFEQYF.

V is TRBV5-5 and J is TRBJ2-4; TRBD1 aligns across 9 bases. Per germline, CDR1 SGHKS and CDR2 YYEKEE (reference sequence). Trimming removed 4 bases from V and 6 bases from J; junction bases left unmatched: 5. The CDR3 length is 14 residues. This chain's CDR3 is CASSPTGGGNIQYF. The CDR3 DNA is TGTGCCAGCAGCCCTACAGGGGGCGGAAACATTCAGTACTTC.

This clone was counted once. J is TRBJ1-1 and V is TRBV7-2; D gene ambiguous. Trimming removed 3 bases from V and 11 bases from J, with 13 bases in between. Germline V gene data show CDR1 as SGHTA and CDR2 as FQGNSA. The CDR3 runs 12 residues. The CDR3 nucleotides are TGTGCCAGCAGCTTGTTTGGTCAGTCGGCTTTCTTT. Encoded protein: CASSLFGQSAFF. The variable domain in full, completed from reference TRBV7-2 and TRBJ1-1, reads GAGVSQSPSNKVTEKGKDVELRCDPISGHTALYWYRQSLGQGLEFLIYFQGNSAPDKSGLPSDRFSAERTGGSVSTLTIQRTQQEDSAVYLCASSLFGQSAFFGQGTRLTVV.

This chain links TRBV4-1 with TRBJ2-4, with D perhaps matching TRBD2 (5 bases). This CDR3 is built from 17 residues. Trimming pared 1 base from V and 2 bases from J, leaving 15 bases between. Germline V gene data show CDR1 as MGHRA and CDR2 as YSYEKL. The CDR3 loop is CASSQGTASGSKNIQYF. CDR3 nucleotides: TGCGCCAGCAGCCAAGGAACTGCATCGGGGTCCAAAAACATTCAGTACTTC.

The J gene is TRBJ2-7, the V gene TRBV5-4; TRBD2 might be the D (5 bases). The ends were cut back, 5 bases at V and 2 bases at J, with 14 bases in the middle. Per the germline V gene, CDR1 is SGHNT and CDR2 is YYREEE (reference sequence). This CDR3 is built from 14 residues. The CDR3 DNA reads as TGTGCCAGCAGTCGGAGGCCAGCTACCTACGAGCAGTACTTC. The encoded protein is CASSRRPATYEQYF.

The chain joins TRBV11-3 to TRBJ2-2; TRBD1 matches at 9 bases. Germline V gene lookup returns CDR1 SGHNT and CDR2 YENEEA. The CDR3 runs to 15 residues. V was clipped by 3 bases and J by 6 bases; unmatched bases: 5. The CDR3, as DNA: TGTGCCAGCAGCTTGACCCGGACAGGGGCCGGGGAGCTGTTTTTT. Protein: CASSLTRTGAGELFF.

V gene TRBV30 combines with J gene TRBJ2-2; D is perhaps TRBD1 (6 bases). This CDR3 has 15 amino acids. V gave up 2 bases and J gave up 1 base, with 11 bases separating them. The germline gives CDR1 GTSNPN, CDR2 SVGIG (reference sequence). The CDR3 protein is CAWSRPGQNTGELFF. CDR3 bases: TGTGCCTGGAGTAGACCGGGACAGAACACCGGGGAGCTGTTTTTT. The full variable domain, with the rest looked up from reference TRBV30 and TRBJ2-2, is SQTIHQWPATLVQPVGSPLSLECTVEGTSNPNLYWYRQAAGRGLQLLFYSVGIGQISSEVPQNLSASRPQDRQFILSSKKLLLSDSGFYLCAWSRPGQNTGELFFGEGSRLTVL.